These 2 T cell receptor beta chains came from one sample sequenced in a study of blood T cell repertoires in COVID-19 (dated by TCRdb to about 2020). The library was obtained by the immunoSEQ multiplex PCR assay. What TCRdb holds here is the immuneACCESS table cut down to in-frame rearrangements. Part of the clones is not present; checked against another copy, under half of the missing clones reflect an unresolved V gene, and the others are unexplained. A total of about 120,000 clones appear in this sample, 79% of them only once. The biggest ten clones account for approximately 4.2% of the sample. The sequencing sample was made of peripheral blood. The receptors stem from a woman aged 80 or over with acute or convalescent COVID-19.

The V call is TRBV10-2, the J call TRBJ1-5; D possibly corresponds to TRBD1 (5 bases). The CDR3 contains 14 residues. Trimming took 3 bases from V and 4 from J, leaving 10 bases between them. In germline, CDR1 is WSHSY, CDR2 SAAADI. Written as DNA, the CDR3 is TGCGCCAGCAGTGAATCAGGGCTGAATCAGCCCCAGCATTTT. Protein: CASSESGLNQPQHF.

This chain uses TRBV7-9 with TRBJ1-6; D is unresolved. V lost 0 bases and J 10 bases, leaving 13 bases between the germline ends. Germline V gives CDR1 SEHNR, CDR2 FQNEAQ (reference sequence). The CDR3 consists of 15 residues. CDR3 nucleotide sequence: TGTGCCAGCAGCTTAGCGTTCGGGTGGAGATCACCCCTCCACTTT. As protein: CASSLAFGWRSPLHF. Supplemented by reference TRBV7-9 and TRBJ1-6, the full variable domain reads DTGVSQNPRHKITKRGQNVTFRCDPISEHNRLYWYRQTLGQGPEFLTYFQNEAQLEKSRLLSDRFSAERPKGSFSTLEIQRTEQGDSAMYLCASSLAFGWRSPLHFGNGTRLTVT.